This is a list of T cell receptor beta chains from one sample in a study of blood T cell repertoires in COVID-19. Measured with immunoSEQ multiplex PCR; TCRdb has only the in-frame clones, and not every one. The data hold about 280,000 clones, with roughly 85% observed a single time. The specimen sequenced was peripheral blood. Receptor source: a man aged 45-65 years with active or convalescent COVID-19. CDR3s include the opening cysteine and the closing phenylalanine or tryptophan. A D gene is named only where the DNA matches it firmly. The size entry is marked missing in some rows and otherwise reads once, few, many or a size class.

D | J | size | V | DNA | CDR3
NA | TRBJ2-5 | once | TRBV7-2 | TGTGCCAGCAGCCCACAGAGTTTCAGAGCGACCCAGTACTTC | CASSPQSFRATQYF
NA | TRBJ1-2 | NA | TRBV7-9 | TGTGCCAGCAGCCCACCTGCCGGGATGGACTATGGCTACACCTTC | CASSPPAGMDYGYTF
TRBD2 | TRBJ2-3 | NA | TRBV9 | TGTGCCACCGAGGGGACTAGCGGGGGGCTTAGCACAGATACGCAGTATTTT | CATEGTSGGLSTDTQYF
TRBD1 | TRBJ2-5 | NA | TRBV18 | TGTGCCAGCTCACCCAGCAGGGGGGAGACCCAGTACTTC | CASSPSRGETQYF
NA | TRBJ1-5 | NA | TRBV15 | TGTGCCACCAGCAGAGATCCCCCCGGGGGTAGTCAGCCCCAGCATTTT | CATSRDPPGGSQPQHF
TRBD1 | TRBJ2-1 | NA | TRBV6-5 | TGTGCCAGCAGCACAGGGGTCGGCTCCTACAATGAGCAGTTCTTC | CASSTGVGSYNEQFF
TRBD2 | TRBJ2-2 | NA | TRBV5-1 | TGCGCCAGCAGCTTTTCTCCCGGGACTAGCGGAATTCAGAACACCGGGGAGCTGTTTTTT | CASSFSPGTSGIQNTGELFF
NA | TRBJ1-2 | NA | TRBV19 | TGTGCCAGTATTGAAGGGGGTGTTAACTATGGCTACACCTTC | CASIEGGVNYGYTF
TRBD1 | TRBJ1-2 | NA | TRBV30 | TGTGCCTGGACGAAGAACAGGGGAGGATATGGCTACACCTTC | CAWTKNRGGYGYTF
TRBD2 | TRBJ2-1 | NA | TRBV27 | TGTGCCAGCAGTTTCTCAGGACTAGCCTACAATGAGCAGTTCTTC | CASSFSGLAYNEQFF
TRBD2 | TRBJ2-5 | NA | TRBV4-2 | TGTGCCAGCAGCCAAGGTTCTAGCGGGAGAGAGACCCAGTACTTC | CASSQGSSGRETQYF
NA | TRBJ1-2 | NA | TRBV5-6 | TGTGCCAGCAGCTTGGGGCAGGGGAACTATGGCTACACCTTC | CASSLGQGNYGYTF
TRBD1 | TRBJ1-1 | NA | TRBV13 | TGTGCCAGCAGCTTACCACAGGGGGATGAAGCTTTCTTT | CASSLPQGDEAFF
NA | TRBJ1-2 | NA | TRBV15 | TGTGCCACCAGCCGCCCAAGCTCCAATGGCTACACCTTC | CATSRPSSNGYTF
TRBD1 | TRBJ2-5 | NA | TRBV5-1 | TGCGCCAGCAGGAGGGGGCAGGGAGAGGAGACCCAGTACTTC | CASRRGQGEETQYF
TRBD2 | TRBJ2-1 | NA | TRBV7-2 | TGTGCCAGCAGCTCCACTAGCGGGTACAATGAGCAGTTCTTC | CASSSTSGYNEQFF
TRBD1 | TRBJ2-7 | NA | TRBV10-3 | TGTGCCATCAGTGGGACAGGAAATTTGAATGGCGAGCAGTACTTC | CAISGTGNLNGEQYF
NA | TRBJ2-7 | once | TRBV6-1 | TGTGCCAGCAGTGAGGGGTTGGGAGGCACCTACGAGCAGTACTTC | CASSEGLGGTYEQYF
NA | TRBJ2-2 | NA | TRBV30 | TGTGCCTGGAGTAGTTCCCTCGGAGGCGCCGGGGAGCTGTTTTTT | CAWSSSLGGAGELFF
NA | TRBJ1-5 | NA | TRBV2 | TGTGCCAGCAGCTTGACAGGCACCCATCAGCCCCAGCATTTT | CASSLTGTHQPQHF
NA | TRBJ2-5 | NA | TRBV19 | TGTGCCAGTAGTATAGGCAGGGCGGAGACCCAGTACTTC | CASSIGRAETQYF
TRBD1 | TRBJ2-1 | NA | TRBV19 | TGTGCCAGTACAGAGACAGGGAAAAACGACAATGAGCAGTTCTTC | CASTETGKNDNEQFF
NA | TRBJ2-7 | NA | TRBV4-1 | TGCGCCAGCAGCCAAGGGACAATCACCTTCTACGAGCAGTACTTC | CASSQGTITFYEQYF
NA | TRBJ1-4 | NA | TRBV5-1 | TGCGCCAGCAGCTTGGGGGCTTCTGAAAAACTGTTTTTT | CASSLGASEKLFF
NA | TRBJ2-2 | few | TRBV6-5 | TGTGCCAGCCGCTTGGCAGGCGGGTCCGGGGAGCTGTTTTTT | CASRLAGGSGELFF
NA | TRBJ1-1 | NA | TRBV18 | TGTGCCAGCTCAACGGACAGGAACACTGAAGCTTTCTTT | CASSTDRNTEAFF
NA | TRBJ2-1 | NA | TRBV28 | TGTGCCAGCAGTTTATCAGGGGTGGGTCCCCCACGATGGTCCTACAATGAGCAGTTCTTC | CASSLSGVGPPRWSYNEQFF
NA | TRBJ2-7 | NA | TRBV27 | TGTGCCAGCAGAGTCCAAGCGCGGGAATCCTACGAGCAGTACTTC | CASRVQARESYEQYF
TRBD1 | TRBJ1-2 | NA | TRBV4-1 | TGCGCCAGCAGCCAATCAATCGGGACAGGGGTGGGTGGCTACACCTTC | CASSQSIGTGVGGYTF
TRBD1 | TRBJ2-5 | NA | TRBV30 | TGTGCCTGGAGGGCAGGGGGAGAGACCCAGTACTTC | CAWRAGGETQYF
TRBD1 | TRBJ1-3 | NA | TRBV30 | TGTGCCTGGAGTCTTCGACAGGGGAAAGGAAACACCATATATTTT | CAWSLRQGKGNTIYF
TRBD2 | TRBJ2-1 | NA | TRBV30 | TGTGCCTGGAGTGTGGGACTAGCCTCCGACATTGAGCAGTTCTTC | CAWSVGLASDIEQFF
TRBD1 | TRBJ1-2 | few | TRBV30 | TGTGCCTGGAGTGTTATTCGCAGACAGGGGGCCAGTGTTGGCTACACCTTC | CAWSVIRRQGASVGYTF
TRBD2 | TRBJ2-1 | NA | TRBV18 | TGTGCCAGCTCACCGGGAGGGATCAATGAGCAGTTCTTC | CASSPGGINEQFF
TRBD2 | TRBJ2-3 | NA | TRBV4-3 | TGCGCCAGCAGCCAGGGACTAGCGGGGGTCACAGATACGCAGTATTTT | CASSQGLAGVTDTQYF
TRBD2 | TRBJ2-7 | NA | TRBV29-1 | TGCAGCGCCTCGGGACTAGCGGGGTTCGGTGAGCAGTACTTC | CSASGLAGFGEQYF
TRBD1 | TRBJ2-5 | NA | TRBV6-5 | TGTGCCAGCAGATACGACAGGGACCAGGGGACCCAGTACTTC | CASRYDRDQGTQYF
NA | TRBJ1-1 | NA | TRBV7-6 | TGTGCCAGCAGCCGTCGGGGAGGGCTGAACACTGAAGCTTTCTTT | CASSRRGGLNTEAFF
NA | TRBJ2-7 | few | TRBV4-1 | TGCGCCAGCAGCCAGTCAGCCCAGGGCTACGAGCAGTACTTC | CASSQSAQGYEQYF
NA | TRBJ2-5 | NA | TRBV19 | TGTGCCAGTACCACGGGGTCCCAAGAGACCCAGTACTTC | CASTTGSQETQYF
TRBD2 | TRBJ2-1 | few | TRBV6-1 | TGTGCCAGTAGCGGGGGGAGCTCCTACAATGAGCAGTTCTTC | CASSGGSSYNEQFF
NA | TRBJ2-1 | NA | TRBV5-1 | TGCGCCAGCAGCTTGTCCCTGTCGACTATAGGCAATGAGCAGTTCTTC | CASSLSLSTIGNEQFF
NA | TRBJ1-1 | NA | TRBV3-1/TRBV3-2 | TGTGCCAGCAGCGCACCGGGGGACACTGAAGCTTTCTTT | CASSAPGDTEAFF
TRBD2 | TRBJ2-3 | NA | TRBV9 | TGTGCCAGCAGCGTAGCTACGAGGGAAGGACTAGGAGATACGCAGTATTTT | CASSVATREGLGDTQYF
NA | TRBJ1-1 | NA | TRBV19 | TGTGCCAGTAGTATGCCCCGCGTGGAGGGCGGGGGCCCTGAAGCTTTCTTT | CASSMPRVEGGGPEAFF
NA | TRBJ2-2 | NA | TRBV19 | TGTGCCAGTAATGAGTGGGGGCGAAACACCGGGGAGCTGTTTTTT | CASNEWGRNTGELFF
TRBD2 | TRBJ2-1 | NA | TRBV6-4 | TGTGCCAGCAGTAACCAAGGCGCTAGCGGGAGCTACAATGAGCAGTTCTTC | CASSNQGASGSYNEQFF
NA | TRBJ1-6 | NA | TRBV12-5 | TGTGCTAGTGGTTTGGATGGGCACTCCTATAATTCACCCCTCCACTTT | CASGLDGHSYNSPLHF
TRBD1 | TRBJ2-1 | few | TRBV20-1 | TGCAGTGCTAGTTCCGGGACAGGGGTAAGGGGTGAGCAGTTCTTC | CSASSGTGVRGEQFF
TRBD1 | TRBJ2-2 | NA | TRBV11-2 | TGTGCCAGCAGCTTACTTCAGGGGGCGCTGACCGGGGAGCTGTTTTTT | CASSLLQGALTGELFF
NA | TRBJ2-7 | NA | TRBV5-4 | TGTGCCAGCAGCTCAGGGGAACGGGGCTACGAGCAGTACTTC | CASSSGERGYEQYF
TRBD1 | TRBJ2-5 | NA | TRBV4-1 | TGCGCCAGCAGCCAAATCCCGAAGGGGGCGAACTCTCAAGAGACCCAGTACTTC | CASSQIPKGANSQETQYF
NA | TRBJ1-5 | NA | TRBV6-5 | TGTGCCAGCTCTACCACAGGGCTCGGCAATCAGCCCCAGCATTTT | CASSTTGLGNQPQHF